This passage covers 15 T cell receptor beta chains from one sample sequenced in a study of T cells in Graves' hyperthyroidism and ophthalmopathy. TCR beta CDR3 regions were amplified from RNA. With the HTBI primer set, the TCR CDR3 went through a first round of RT-PCR. In TCRdb, the multiplex PCR reads were re-called with MiXCR into one record per CDR3 protein. Of roughly 500,000 distinct CDR3 sequences in the sample, 46% were seen once. Material: peripheral blood or thyroid tissue (not recorded which). Every receptor here comes from an adult woman with Graves' disease, either hyperthyroidism or ophthalmopathy (not recorded which).

Only a few counts were recorded for this clonotype. The rearrangement joins TRBV28 to TRBJ2-7; 7 nucleotides agree with TRBD1. This CDR3 spans 12 amino acids. J lost 12 bases, V lost 8 bases, and 13 bases had no gene match. Germline CDR1 reads MDHEN; CDR2 reads SYDVKM. DNA for the CDR3: TGTGCCAGCGAAGACAGGGATTTAGTAATGTACTTC. This sequence encodes CASEDRDLVMYF.

To note about this clonotype: Possible read error: a much larger clone is one base away. The chain carries TRBV27 and TRBJ1-2, with 9 nucleotides matching TRBD1. CDR3 size: 14 residues. The V gene end was trimmed by 6 bases and the J gene end by 6 bases; junction bases not matched to a gene: 8. The V gene's germline CDR1 is MNHEY and CDR2 SMNVEV (reference sequence). CDR3 bases: TGTGCCAGCAGGAGACAGGGGGTCAGCCATGGCTACACCTTC. This codes for CASRRQGVSHGYTF.

V and J are TRBV10-3 and TRBJ1-2; D gene unclear. Between the trimmed V and J ends, which lost 5 bases and 3 bases, there was a span of 13 bases. From germline, CDR1 is ENHRY and CDR2 SYGVKD. The CDR3 loop spans 14 amino acids. Here the CDR3 DNA reads TGTGCCATCAGTTCCGGACTAGCGGACTATGGCTACACCTTC. As protein: CAISSGLADYGYTF.

The table lists this clonotype with many counts. The chain is built from TRBV5-1 and TRBJ1-1; D gene uncertain. The germline gives CDR1 SGHRS, CDR2 YFSETQ. The V end was cut by 3 bases, the J end by 12 bases, with 18 bases between. This CDR3 is built from 13 residues. CDR3 sequence: CASSYDPHRGSFF. The CDR3, as DNA: TGCGCCAGCAGCTACGACCCACACAGAGGTTCTTTCTTT.

In this sample, this clonotype turned up once. One end of the junction varies from germline; a read error may be responsible. The chain employs TRBV19 and TRBJ1-5; TRBD1 matches 8 bases. This CDR3 contains 9 residues. Germline V CDR1 and CDR2: LNHDA, SQIVND (reference sequence). The CDR3 DNA is TGTGCCAGTATAAGGCCAGGGGGCTTT. Translation gives CASIRPGGF.

This clonotype came up many times. J is TRBJ1-2 and V is TRBV4-1; D ambiguous. Trimming cost V 0 bases and J 9 bases, with 8 bases left between them. This CDR3 is 12 amino acids long. Per the germline V gene, CDR1 is MGHRA and CDR2 is YSYEKL. CDR3 DNA sequence: TGCGCCAGCAGCCAAGAAGGGTTCCGCTACACCTTC. The encoded protein is CASSQEGFRYTF.

Turning to this clonotype: A much larger clone differs by one base, so this may be a read error. The chain uses TRBV5-1 and TRBJ2-5, with 10 bases lining up with TRBD2. In germline, CDR1 is SGHRS, CDR2 YFSETQ. The CDR3 is made up of 16 amino acids. Trimming took 1 base from V and 5 from J; bases not matched to a gene: 8. In nucleotides, the CDR3 is TGCGCCAGCAGCTTGACGGCTAGCGGGAGTAGTGAGACCCAGTACTTC. It codes for CASSLTASGSSETQYF.

This clonotype was seen only a few times. CDR3 sequence reads: CASSPHGTGDYQETQYF. In nucleotides, the CDR3 is TGTGCCAGCAGTCCCCACGGGACAGGGGACTACCAAGAGACCCAGTACTTC. This chain connects TRBV28 to TRBJ2-5, with 10 bases matching TRBD1. Germline assignment: CDR1 MDHEN and CDR2 SYDVKM. V lost 5 bases and J lost 0; bases outside the gene matches: 9. The CDR3 is 17 residues long.

This clonotype was counted many times. This chain joins TRBV7-9 and TRBJ1-1, with no clear D. This CDR3 has 16 residues. CDR1 is SEHNR, CDR2 FQNEAQ, per germline (reference sequence). Deletions cut 3 bases from V and 3 bases from J, with 17 bases between. CDR3 in DNA: TGTGCCAGCAGCTTCTATTATGGGCTTCCGGACACTGAAGCTTTCTTT. It is translated as CASSFYYGLPDTEAFF. Complete variable domain (other parts from reference TRBV7-9 and TRBJ1-1): DTGVSQNPRHKITKRGQNVTFRCDPISEHNRLYWYRQTLGQGPEFLTYFQNEAQLEKSRLLSDRFSAERPKGSFSTLEIQRTEQGDSAMYLCASSFYYGLPDTEAFFGQGTRLTVV.

This clonotype has a count of ten or more. The chain joins TRBV14 to TRBJ1-1; D is unresolved. V lost 1 base and J lost 4, with 4 bases in between. CDR1 is SGHDN and CDR2 is FVKESK in the germline V gene. CDR3 size: 12 residues. In DNA form, the CDR3 reads TGTGCCAGCAGCCAAGCTCTCACTGAAGCTTTCTTT. Its translation: CASSQALTEAFF.

V and J are TRBV27 and TRBJ1-1; 7 nucleotides align to TRBD1. V dropped 2 bases and J dropped 11; count of bases not matched to a gene: 8. The CDR3 contains 13 residues. CDR1 and CDR2 from the germline V gene are MNHEY and SMNVEV (reference sequence). The CDR3 region has the DNA TGTGCCAGCAGTTTAGGGAGGACAGGCTGGGCTTTCTTT. Translating gives CASSLGRTGWAFF.

This clonotype has ten or more counts. V is TRBV27 and J is TRBJ2-5; a weak D match, TRBD2 (5 bases). Germline V gives CDR1 MNHEY, CDR2 SMNVEV (reference sequence). V was trimmed by 5 bases and J by 5 bases, leaving 15 bases between them. CDR3 length equals 14 residues. The CDR3 DNA reads as TGTGCCAGCAGTCCTCCGGGGTTCAGGGAGACCCAGTACTTC. This codes for CASSPPGFRETQYF.

This clonotype was observed many times. J is TRBJ2-1 and V is TRBV5-1; 9 bases align to TRBD1. V lost 4 bases, J lost 7 bases, and 9 bases stayed unmatched. The CDR3 has 15 amino acids. Germline V gene data show CDR1 as SGHRS and CDR2 as YFSETQ. The CDR3 DNA follows: TGCGCCAGCAGCATCGGGACAGGGATGCCGAATGAGCAGTTCTTC. Translation: CASSIGTGMPNEQFF. The variable domain in full, completed from reference TRBV5-1 and TRBJ2-1, reads KAGVTQTPRYLIKTRGQQVTLSCSPISGHRSVSWYQQTPGQGLQFLFEYFSETQRNKGNFPGRFSGRQFSNSRSEMNVSTLELGDSALYLCASSIGTGMPNEQFFGPGTRLTVL.

The V gene is TRBV7-2, the J gene TRBJ2-5; no clear D gene. The CDR3 consists of 15 residues. From germline, CDR1 is SGHTA and CDR2 FQGNSA. Trimming took off 1 base at V and 2 bases at J, with 11 bases between the two ends. The CDR3: CASSLVGVFQETQYF. CDR3 DNA sequence: TGTGCCAGCAGCTTAGTTGGGGTATTTCAAGAGACCCAGTACTTC.

Notes on this clonotype: This may stem from a read error, because a much larger clone lies one nucleotide away. The J gene is TRBJ1-5, the V gene TRBV10-1; no firm D call. The CDR3 is 15 amino acids. The germline V gene has CDR1 WNHNN and CDR2 SYGVQD (reference sequence). In DNA form, the CDR3 reads TGCGCCAGCAGCCAAGATTCAGCTAGCGATCAGCCCCAGCATTTT. Protein product: CASSQDSASDQPQHF.